A single sample gave rise to the 6 T cell receptor beta chains below, sequenced in a study of blood T cells in healthy people across ages. The authors ran a second PCR of 7 to 11 cycles using a sample-barcoded 5' primer and a J-beta primer mix. Each CDR3 protein is one row after TCRdb ran MiXCR on the 5' RACE reads. The table records approximately 960,000 distinct CDR3 sequences, 25% to 30% of them present only once. Another study also made use of these data, one on T cells of mothers and their children.

Sequenced sample: blood. Receptor source: a woman between 40 and 50 years old in good health.

Comment on this clonotype: A read error may be the cause here, since a much bigger clone is one base away. This chain links TRBV7-8 with TRBJ2-5; 10 nucleotides match TRBD2. V lost 2 bases, J lost 2 bases, and 11 bases stayed unmatched. The germline gives CDR1 SGHVS, CDR2 FQNEAQ. The CDR3 sequence is 18 residues long. Here the CDR3 DNA reads TGTGCCAGCAGCTTAACCAGATGGCTAGCGGGGGTTCAAGAGACCCAGTACTTC. Its protein product is CASSLTRWLAGVQETQYF.

The chain uses TRBV20-1 and TRBJ1-1; possible D gene TRBD1, 6 bases. V gave up 7 bases and J gave up 0 bases, with 15 bases separating them. The CDR3 consists of 14 residues. Germline values: CDR1 DFQATT, CDR2 SNEGSKA (reference sequence). Written as DNA, the CDR3 is TGCAGTGTAACTATTACAGGGCTGAACACTGAAGCTTTCTTT. It is translated as CSVTITGLNTEAFF.

This clonotype was found a few times. The chain employs TRBV6-6 and TRBJ2-1, with a weak D call TRBD2 (5 bases). The CDR3 sequence is 14 residues long. In germline, CDR1 is MNHNY, CDR2 SVGAGI (reference sequence). V dropped 2 bases and J dropped 8 bases, with 13 bases sitting between them. The chain's CDR3 is CASSYNRASHEQFF. The CDR3, as DNA: TGTGCCAGCAGTTACAACAGAGCTAGCCATGAGCAGTTCTTC.

This clonotype was counted ten times or more. The chain is built from TRBV2 and TRBJ2-7; 9 bases line up with TRBD1. The CDR3 covers 15 residues. Trimming cost V 5 bases and J 2 bases; bases outside gene matches: 7. Germline V gives CDR1 SNHLY, CDR2 FYNNEI. The CDR3 spells CASSPRDRDTYEQYF. CDR3 nucleotide sequence: TGTGCCAGCAGTCCCCGGGACAGGGATACCTACGAGCAGTACTTC.

To note about this clonotype: Mismatch with germline at one junction end may stem from a read error. V is TRBV12-3 or TRBV12-4 and J is TRBJ2-3; perhaps TRBD1 as D (6 bases). The CDR3 covers 13 residues. DNA for the CDR3: TGTGCCAGCAGAAGGACAGTCACAGATACGGAGTATTTT. Translating gives CASRRTVTDTEYF.

The V call is TRBV12-3 or TRBV12-4, the J call TRBJ2-4; D might be TRBD1 (6 bases). The CDR3 sequence is 14 residues long. V was trimmed by 6 bases and J by 4 bases, leaving 13 bases between them. The CDR3 bases are TGTGCCAGCAGGGCAAACAGGGAAAAAAACATTCAGTACTTC. Protein: CASRANREKNIQYF.